A single T cell receptor beta chain is shown here with its context. What it binds is not known. This sample was included in a study of cytomegalovirus exposure and HLA in healthy donors. The CDR3 consists of 13 residues. V shed 6 bases, J shed 6 bases, and the junction held 8 bases outside the gene matches. Germline lookup yields CDR1 SQVTM and CDR2 ANQGSEA. Study-level points and caveats: Researchers catalogued roughly 150 TCR beta chains as cytomegalovirus-associated. In a later analysis, across HLA loci, associated TCR counts were highest for DRB1, lowest for HLA-C. The number of N-insertions in an Asian-associated ancestry cluster was reportedly below the 666-donor mean in a later analysis.

PCR amplification relied on 60 Vbeta primers (plus 13 Jbeta primers). Generated by immunoSEQ multiplex PCR, the TCRdb table keeps only in-frame clones and is missing some. Of approximately 170,000 clones in the sample, 85% were seen once. The sample consisted of PBMCs. This clonotype originated in a boy younger than 10 in good health and CMV-seronegative. This chain links TRBV29-1 with TRBJ1-1; TRBD1 aligns across 9 bases. CDR3 in amino acids: CSVLSRDRAEAFF. The CDR3 DNA is TGCAGCGTACTCAGCCGGGACAGGGCTGAAGCTTTCTTT.